These 27 T cell receptor beta chains originate from one sample sequenced in a study of radiotherapy plus CTLA-4 blockade in lung cancer. Assay used: immunoSEQ multiplex PCR; TCRdb lists only in-frame clones, some missing. The sample yields more than 95,000 clones, around 75% seen once. The sample in question was peripheral blood, obtained from a patient treated with radiotherapy plus ipilimumab. The receptors shown here come from a human donor with non-small cell lung cancer who had a partial response to radiotherapy plus ipilimumab.

The chain employs TRBV2 and TRBJ1-2; D might be TRBD1 (5 bases). The CDR3 sequence is 12 residues long. Trimming removed 5 bases at V and 8 bases at J, with 12 bases between. Germline V CDR1 and CDR2: SNHLY, FYNNEI. The CDR3 coding sequence is TGTGCCAGCAGTCCAGGGTGGGGAGGCTACACCTTC. This translates into CASSPGWGGYTF.

This clone was seen only once. This chain connects TRBV28 to TRBJ2-3; TRBD2 agrees at 7 bases. CDR1 and CDR2 from the germline V gene are MDHEN and SYDVKM. The ends lost 3 bases at V and 5 bases at J; junction bases unmatched: 8. The CDR3 has 15 amino acids. The CDR3 region has the DNA TGTGCCAGCAGTTTGGGGCTAGCGGAGGGAGATACGCAGTATTTT. Protein: CASSLGLAEGDTQYF.

About this clone: The sample contains more than one DNA sequence encoding this CDR3. The chain combines TRBV6-5 with TRBJ1-1, with TRBD1 matching 9 bases. Trimming removed 5 bases from V and 4 bases from J; junction bases left unmatched: 5. The germline CDR1 and CDR2 sequences are MNHEY and SVGAGI. The CDR3 spans 14 residues. CDR3 residues: CASSGGTGSTEAFF. CDR3 nucleotides: TGTGCCAGCAGTGGAGGGACAGGGAGCACTGAAGCTTTCTTT.

The chain recombines TRBV18 with TRBJ1-1, with D possibly being TRBD1 (6 bases). The CDR3 length is 13 residues. The V end lost 6 bases, the J end lost 4 bases, and 12 bases lay between the germline ends. CDR1 KGHSH and CDR2 LQKENI come from the germline V gene. The DNA of the CDR3 is TGTGCCAGCTCTTTGCGAGGGGGCACTGAAGCTTTCTTT. It yields the protein CASSLRGGTEAFF.

This clone has more than one count but fewer than ten. The chain is built from TRBV10-3 and TRBJ2-1, with 9 bases identical to TRBD1. Trimming cost V 6 bases and J 7 bases; bases outside gene matches: 4. Per the germline V gene, CDR1 is ENHRY and CDR2 is SYGVKD. The CDR3 extends over 13 amino acids. In nucleotides, the CDR3 is TGTGCCATCAGCGGAGGACAGGGGAATGAGCAGTTCTTC. It codes for CAISGGQGNEQFF.

V and J are TRBV2 and TRBJ1-2; 10 nucleotides line up with TRBD1. Germline assignment: CDR1 SNHLY and CDR2 FYNNEI. The ends lost 7 bases at V and 9 bases at J; junction bases unmatched: 8. CDR3 length equals 13 residues. CDR3 DNA: TGTGCCAGCACTTCAGGGACAGGGGTTAGCTACACCTTC. Amino acids: CASTSGTGVSYTF. Full variable domain (missing parts from reference TRBV2 and TRBJ1-2): EPEVTQTPSHQVTQMGQEVILRCVPISNHLYFYWYRQILGQKVEFLVSFYNNEISEKSEIFDDQFSVERPDGSNFTLKIRSTKLEDSAMYFCASTSGTGVSYTFGSGTRLTVV.

The rearrangement uses TRBV18 and TRBJ1-2; tentatively, D is TRBD1 (5 bases). The CDR3 is 13 amino acids. The V and J ends lost 4 bases and 8 bases respectively, with 14 bases between them. Germline lookup yields CDR1 KGHSH and CDR2 LQKENI. This chain's CDR3 is CASSLVAGGGYTF. CDR3 DNA sequence: TGTGCCAGCTCACTGGTCGCCGGGGGAGGCTACACCTTC.

The rearrangement links TRBV2 to TRBJ1-2, with D perhaps TRBD1 (5 bases). The V gene's germline CDR1 is SNHLY and CDR2 FYNNEI. V lost 6 bases to trimming and J lost 4 bases, with 18 bases between them. The CDR3 consists of 15 residues. In DNA form, the CDR3 reads TGTGCCAGCAGATACGCCCGCAGGGAAGTCTATGGCTACACCTTC. It yields the protein CASRYARREVYGYTF.

V and J are TRBV4-2 and TRBJ1-5; D ambiguous. V was cut by 0 bases and J by 4 bases, with 4 bases left in between. The germline V gene has CDR1 LGHNA and CDR2 YNFKEQ. The CDR3 loop spans 13 amino acids. CDR3 DNA: TGTGCCAGCAGCCAAGATCGGAATCAGCCCCAGCATTTT. Protein product: CASSQDRNQPQHF.

The V call is TRBV28, the J call TRBJ1-2; D unclear. Germline CDR1 reads MDHEN; CDR2 reads SYDVKM. Trimming removed 4 bases from V and 4 bases from J, with 19 bases in between. This CDR3 region has 16 residues. The CDR3 loop is CASSSPVDYRSYGYTF. CDR3 nucleotide sequence: TGTGCCAGCAGTTCCCCGGTAGATTACAGATCCTATGGCTACACCTTC.

The chain employs TRBV19 and TRBJ2-3; no firm D call. CDR3 length: 13 amino acids. The germline V gene encodes CDR1 LNHDA and CDR2 SQIVND (reference sequence). Trimming left V 5 bases short and J 5 bases short, with 11 bases between. CDR3 nucleotide sequence: TGTGCCAGTAGTCCCTCGCGAGGAGATACGCAGTATTTT. It encodes CASSPSRGDTQYF.

This chain's CDR3 is CASSPSGSYEQYF. The CDR3 nucleotides are TGTGCCAGCAGCCCTAGCGGCTCCTACGAGCAGTACTTC. The gene calls are TRBV7-9 and TRBJ2-5; 7 bases align to TRBD2. The J call could be wrong; TRBJ2-7 is a better fit for the DNA end. The length of the CDR3 is 13 residues. Germline V CDR1 and CDR2: SEHNR, FQNEAQ (reference sequence).

Of note for this clone: Other DNA sequences in this sample translate to the same CDR3. This chain joins TRBV6-5 and TRBJ1-1; possible D gene TRBD1, 6 bases. Trimming took off 6 bases at V and 1 base at J, with 6 bases between the two ends. This CDR3 has 12 residues. Germline CDR1 reads MNHEY; CDR2 reads SVGAGI. The CDR3 loop is CASSRGNTEAFF. The DNA for the CDR3 is TGTGCCAGCAGCAGGGGGAACACTGAAGCTTTCTTT.

V and J are TRBV19 and TRBJ2-3; D unclear. The length of the CDR3 is 14 residues. Germline CDR1 reads LNHDA; CDR2 reads SQIVND (reference sequence). V dropped 3 bases and J dropped 6 bases, with 13 bases sitting between them. The CDR3 here is CASSMKAASDTQYF. The DNA of the CDR3 is TGTGCCAGTAGTATGAAGGCAGCGTCGGATACGCAGTATTTT.

This chain uses TRBV19 with TRBJ2-4, with 8 bases identical to TRBD2. This CDR3 has 17 residues. V was clipped by 4 bases and J by 0 bases; unmatched bases: 8. Germline V gene data show CDR1 as LNHDA and CDR2 as SQIVND (reference sequence). The CDR3: CASSRLSGRLAKNIQYF. In nucleotides, the CDR3 is TGTGCCAGTAGTAGACTCAGCGGGAGACTAGCCAAAAACATTCAGTACTTC.

The chain is built from TRBV6-4 and TRBJ1-5; 8 nucleotides match TRBD1. Germline trimming cut 5 bases from V and 7 bases from J; bases unmatched to any gene: 22. CDR3 length: 19 amino acids. The germline CDR1 and CDR2 sequences are MRHNA and SNTAGT. The CDR3 region is CASSKMSARGRIPRQPQHF. CDR3 DNA: TGTGCCAGCAGTAAGATGTCAGCCAGGGGGCGCATTCCCAGGCAGCCCCAGCATTTT.

V gene TRBV10-1 combines with J gene TRBJ1-5, with D possibly matching TRBD1 (6 bases). The germline V gene has CDR1 WNHNN and CDR2 SYGVQD (reference sequence). The CDR3 is 15 amino acids. V lost 8 bases and J 3 bases, leaving 17 bases between the germline ends. This CDR3 reads CASLRRGVNNQPQHF. The CDR3 bases are TGCGCCAGCTTACGCAGGGGAGTAAACAATCAGCCCCAGCATTTT.

This clone was counted once. This chain uses TRBV29-1 with TRBJ1-1; 7 nucleotides agree with TRBD1. After removal of 0 bases from V and 4 bases from J, the junction contained 8 bases not matched to a gene. The CDR3 is 15 amino acids. Germline CDR1 SQVTM, CDR2 ANQGSEA. The CDR3 DNA reads TGCAGCGTTGAAGATCATCGCAGGGGGAGCACTGAAGCTTTCTTT. It is translated as CSVEDHRRGSTEAFF.

The CDR3 spells CASSRKGDLNTEAFF. The CDR3 bases are TGCGCCAGCAGCCGCAAAGGGGACTTGAACACTGAAGCTTTCTTT. J is TRBJ1-1 and V is TRBV4-1, with TRBD1 as a possible D gene (5 bases). Germline V gene sequence: CDR1 MGHRA, CDR2 YSYEKL. Trimming removed 4 bases at V and 0 bases at J, with 12 bases between. The CDR3 consists of 15 residues.

In DNA, the CDR3 is TGTGCCAGCAGTTTGTTACTCAACCTCAATCAGCCCCAGCATTTT. This gives the protein CASSLLLNLNQPQHF. The chain employs TRBV28 and TRBJ1-5; D remains unclear. Deletions cut 3 bases from V and 3 bases from J, with 12 bases between. In germline, CDR1 is MDHEN, CDR2 SYDVKM. This CDR3 has 15 residues.

The chain couples TRBV4-3 to TRBJ2-1; TRBD2 aligns across 10 bases. The CDR3 sequence is 17 residues long. In germline, CDR1 is LGHNA, CDR2 YSLEER. V was clipped by 3 bases and J by 4 bases; unmatched bases: 9. The CDR3 here is CASSQGTGTSAYNEQFF. The CDR3 nucleotides are TGCGCCAGCAGCCAGGGGACCGGGACTAGCGCATACAATGAGCAGTTCTTC.

This sequence joins TRBV18 and TRBJ2-2; tentative D call: TRBD1 (6 bases). Germline values: CDR1 KGHSH, CDR2 LQKENI. The CDR3 runs to 18 residues. V was shortened by 0 bases and J by 0 bases, with 14 bases between the two germline ends. CDR3 residues: CASSPPNREIANTGELFF. The CDR3 DNA follows: TGTGCCAGCTCACCACCGAACAGGGAAATTGCGAACACCGGGGAGCTGTTTTTT.

The CDR3 reads CASSPLGGQRETQYF. The CDR3 DNA reads TGTGCCAGCTCCCCTCTGGGAGGGCAAAGAGAGACCCAGTACTTC. V gene TRBV18 combines with J gene TRBJ2-5, with 7 bases that match TRBD2. Trimming cost V 6 bases and J 4 bases; bases outside gene matches: 11. Germline CDR1 reads KGHSH; CDR2 reads LQKENI. The CDR3 sequence is 15 residues long.

The gene calls are TRBV27 and TRBJ2-1, with 12 bases lining up with TRBD2. V lost 7 bases, J lost 0 bases, and 4 bases stayed unmatched. This CDR3 has 16 residues. Germline-derived CDR1 and CDR2 are MNHEY and SMNVEV (reference sequence). CDR3 DNA: TGTGCCAGCATAGGACTAGCGGGATTCTCCTACAATGAGCAGTTCTTC. It translates to CASIGLAGFSYNEQFF.

The V and J genes are TRBV19 and TRBJ1-5; D gene uncertain. Germline lookup yields CDR1 LNHDA and CDR2 SQIVND (reference sequence). V dropped 5 bases and J dropped 2 bases, with 7 bases sitting between them. CDR3 length: 13 residues. This chain's CDR3 is CASSSERNQPQHF. The CDR3 nucleotides are TGTGCCAGTAGTTCCGAGCGCAATCAGCCCCAGCATTTT.

CDR3 bases: TGTGCCAGCAGCCAACAGGCCTATGGGGGCACAGATACGCAGTATTTT. As protein: CASSQQAYGGTDTQYF. This sequence joins TRBV6-4 and TRBJ2-3; a weak D match, TRBD1 (5 bases). CDR3 length: 16 residues. Germline V gene sequence: CDR1 MRHNA, CDR2 SNTAGT. V was pared by 6 bases and J by 1 base, with 17 bases between.

The chain employs TRBV10-1 and TRBJ2-2; D possibly corresponds to TRBD2 (6 bases). This CDR3 spans 15 amino acids. Germline assignment: CDR1 WNHNN and CDR2 SYGVQD (reference sequence). V was trimmed by 3 bases and J by 7 bases, leaving 15 bases between them. This chain's CDR3 is CASSDPSVTGGELFF. The CDR3 DNA sequence: TGCGCCAGCAGTGATCCTAGCGTAACTGGCGGGGAGCTGTTTTTT.